This T cell receptor (beta chain) is from a study of blood T cell repertoires in COVID-19 (dated by TCRdb to the early 2020s). The study in broad terms: Collaborator samples came from the United States, Italy and Spain and covered acute and convalescent phases of COVID-19. Deeply sampled blood TCRbeta repertoires from subjects exposed to, actively infected with, or recovered from COVID-19 were included in the dataset. Where HLA class I and class II types were available, the types were taken from metadata supplied by the sample provider, not from assay-based typing. Sample metadata almost always included a de-identified subject ID, COVID-19 status, age in years and sex. The material from the prospective study consisted of cDNA or gDNA derived from T cells, B-cell-depleted T cells, or PBMCs. A freely available public database, intended as a resource for researchers studying the immune response to SARS-CoV-2, is where the repertoires were released. Samples came from the ongoing ImmuneRACE study (first 160 participants) plus 1,254 subjects from 6 global collaborators. Findings and caveats that apply to the study as a whole: Clinical and demographic metadata were provided uncurated, with the amount varying by source and participant.

Participants in the prospective study were aged about 18 to 95 years, lived in about two dozen United States geographic areas, and enrolled through a virtual design. Cohort assignment in the prospective study relied on participant-reported clinical history from a screening survey and a study questionnaire. For ImmuneRACE Cohort 3, a participant was defined as recovered based on two consecutive negative NP/OP PCR tests, clearance by a healthcare professional, or resolution of symptoms. In the prospective study, whole blood, serum and a nasopharyngeal or oropharyngeal swab were collected from each participant by mobile phlebotomists. Over a roughly two-month period, participants in the prospective study had the option of providing additional blood draws and questionnaires. Prospective study blood samples were shipped either frozen or at room temperature before DNA extraction. In regard to this clone: Its antigen is still unknown. There are no base qualities to consult, and no much larger clone falls within one base.

TCRbeta CDR3 regions were amplified from genomic DNA by means of the immunoSEQ Assay, a bias-controlled multiplex PCR. Under the source paper's analysis protocol: Nucleated cell counts per sample were estimated from amplification of reference gene primers within the assay. Sequence reads were collapsed and filtered to measure the absolute abundance of every unique TCRbeta CDR3 rearrangement. For each sample, productive Simpson clonality was calculated by taking the square root of Simpson's diversity index across productive rearrangements. TCRdb mirrors the immuneACCESS table, restricted to in-frame sequences. Some clones are absent from its copies; in checked studies, under half trace to an unresolved V gene, and the reason for the others is unknown. The V and J calls and clone size are taken from that table; D and trimming were inferred from the DNA. Present in this sample are approximately 210,000 clones, 70% to 90% of which were seen just once. Around 8% of the sample comes from the top ten.

CDR1 and CDR2, looked up from the germline V gene, are MNHEY and SVGAGI. The cysteine opens and the phenylalanine closes a CDR3 of 15 amino acids. CDR3 DNA is the only sequence kept; it has 45 bases, read in frame from the first base. V is pared back by 1 base and J by 3 bases, with 13 bases lying between the germline termini. The TCR sequence derives from a woman aged 18-29 years who had recovered from COVID-19. Sample: PBMCs or T cells enriched from blood (not recorded which). Here the chain combines TRBV6-5 and TRBJ2-7; TRBD1 is a possible D gene, resting on 5 matching bases. CDR3 protein: CASSYLAGMNYEQYF. The sequenced DNA: TGTGCCAGCAGTTACTTGGCAGGGATGAACTACGAGCAGTACTTC.